This record concerns one T cell receptor beta chain sequence. What it binds is not known. Assay used: immunoSEQ multiplex PCR; TCRdb lists only in-frame clones, some missing. The table records 40,000 or so clones, around 84% of them present only once. Stated time point: week 23, last vaccination. Vaccination comprised doses that each held 300 ug of mutant IDH1 20-mer peptide, plus topical imiquimod. Trimming pared 2 bases from V and 5 bases from J, leaving 11 bases between. Germline V gives CDR1 SGHDN, CDR2 FVKESK. The CDR3 totals 14 residues. These data originate in a study of a mutant IDH1 vaccine in newly diagnosed glioma. Looking at the study overall: In some groups vaccination began 4-6 weeks post-radiotherapy; others received it with temozolomide. Mean patient age was around 40 years; about 60% were male and 37.5% female.

The clonotype originates from a woman aged 18-35 years with glioma. Some clones in this sample may be carry-over from other donors' samples. The sample here was PBMCs, taken from a glioma patient whose treatment included an IDH1 peptide vaccine. The genes are TRBV14 and TRBJ2-3; D gene ambiguous. The CDR3: CASSQWVQRDTQYF. The CDR3 region has the DNA TGTGCCAGCAGCCAATGGGTCCAGAGAGATACGCAGTATTTT.